The entry below gives a single TCR beta chain sequence along with its context. As yet, its antigen is unknown. Per germline, CDR1 SGHVS and CDR2 FQNEAQ. The CDR3 loop spans 16 amino acids. The J segment lost 4 bases and the V segment lost 0 bases, leaving 5 bases of the junction unmatched. The data are from a study of immune evolution from preneoplasia to lung adenocarcinoma. The study, taken as a whole, reports: Top clone frequencies peaked in normal lung, apparently declining through invasive adenocarcinoma.

Libraries were prepared by immunoSEQ multiplex PCR; TCRdb keeps only in-frame clonotypes and omits some of them. The sample lists about 1,900 clones; around three quarters were seen once. H&E slides confirmed each diagnosis, reviewed by two pathologists independently. This sequence joins TRBV7-8 and TRBJ2-1, with 8 bases aligning to TRBD2. Sequenced: FFPE atypical adenomatous hyperplasia tissue from the lung. Indicated subset: atypical adenomatous hyperplasia (AAH), lung preneoplasia. The origin of this receptor is a person between 65 and 79 years old with lung adenocarcinoma. CDR3 loop: CASSLAGAGVYNEQFF. The CDR3 bases are TGTGCCAGCAGCTTAGCGGGAGCGGGAGTTTACAATGAGCAGTTCTTC.